A selection of T cell receptor beta chains follows, all from one sample in a study of response to subunit inactivated influenza vaccine. TCRdb reanalysed the RT-PCR reads using MiXCR and keeps one entry per CDR3 protein. The data contain roughly 150,000 distinct CDR3 sequences, approximately 11% of them singletons. The specimen was non-naive T cells sorted from PBMCs, collected 40 to 50 days after vaccination. The receptor set was obtained from a man aged 45-65 years who received an inactivated influenza vaccine. CDR3s include the opening cysteine and the closing phenylalanine or tryptophan. D genes are given only for firm matches. Not all rows give a size; the values are once, few, many and, for expanded clones, a class.

>NA|NA|TRBJ2-7|TRBV10-3
CAIRDEAYEQYF
TGTGCCATCAGGGACGAGGCCTACGAGCAGTACTTC
>NA|NA|TRBJ2-3|TRBV11-3
CASSAFEGTDTQYF
TGTGCCAGCAGCGCCTTTGAGGGCACAGATACGCAGTATTTT
>NA|few|TRBJ1-2|TRBV20-1
CSGSGQSVYGYTF
TGCAGTGGCAGCGGACAGTCGGTTTATGGCTACACCTTC
>NA|many|TRBJ1-1|TRBV6-6
CASRQGRTEAFF
TGTGCCAGCAGACAGGGACGGACTGAAGCTTTCTTT
>NA|few|TRBJ1-5|TRBV12-3/TRBV12-4
CASSLPGNQPQHF
TGTGCCAGCAGTTTGCCGGGAAATCAGCCCCAGCATTTT
>NA|many|TRBJ2-2|TRBV7-2
CASSLGWLVNTGELFF
TGTGCCAGCAGCTTAGGGTGGCTAGTTAACACCGGGGAGCTGTTTTTT
>NA|many|TRBJ2-5|TRBV2
CASSDRAPPPLETQYF
TGTGCCAGCAGTGACCGAGCTCCCCCCCCCTTGGAGACCCAGTACTTC
>NA|many|TRBJ2-1|TRBV4-1
CASSQVPDEQFF
TGCGCCAGCAGCCAAGTCCCGGATGAGCAGTTCTTC
>TRBD2|NA|TRBJ2-2|TRBV5-1
CASSRGLAANTGELFF
TGCGCCAGCTCCCGGGGACTAGCGGCGAACACCGGGGAGCTGTTTTTT
>TRBD2|few|TRBJ2-2|TRBV10-3
CATGGVGLNTGELFF
TGTGCCACCGGGGGGGTTGGACTAAACACCGGGGAGCTGTTTTTT
>NA|few|TRBJ2-1|TRBV5-1
CASSSSGTGIRTSNYEQFF
TGCGCCAGCAGCTCGTCCGGGACAGGGATTAGGACTAGCAATTATGAGCAGTTCTTC
>NA|NA|TRBJ2-2|TRBV28
CASSLNWGRPTGSNGELFF
TGTGCCAGCAGCCTTAATTGGGGGCGTCCCACTGGCTCGAACGGGGAGCTGTTTTTT
>NA|NA|TRBJ2-1|TRBV12-3/TRBV12-4
CASSFGFMAYNEQFF
TGTGCCAGCAGTTTCGGGTTCATGGCCTACAATGAGCAGTTCTTC
>TRBD2|NA|TRBJ2-1|TRBV29-1
CSVVAGKPPTYNEQFF
TGCAGCGTCGTAGCGGGAAAACCTCCAACCTACAATGAGCAGTTCTTC
>TRBD1|few|TRBJ1-1|TRBV29-1
CSVPGTGGFTEAFF
TGCAGCGTCCCCGGGACAGGAGGATTCACTGAAGCTTTCTTT
>NA|few|TRBJ2-7|TRBV7-2
CASSLSGITYEQYF
TGTGCCAGCAGCTTATCAGGGATAACCTACGAGCAGTACTTC
>NA|many|TRBJ1-3|TRBV4-3
CASSQEGLGDTIYF
TGCGCCAGCAGCCAAGAGGGGTTAGGGGACACCATATATTTT
>NA|NA|TRBJ2-3|TRBV10-3
CAITPGTSTDTQYF
TGTGCCATCACCCCGGGTACTAGCACAGATACGCAGTATTTT
>TRBD1|few|TRBJ1-5|TRBV5-4
CASRRTGDPDGQPQHF
TGTGCCAGCAGGCGTACAGGGGATCCCGATGGTCAGCCCCAGCATTTT
>NA|many|TRBJ1-2|TRBV18
CASSTTGLNNYGYTF
TGTGCCAGCTCAACCACAGGGCTCAATAACTATGGCTACACCTTC
>TRBD2|few|TRBJ2-7|TRBV20-1
CSARRGGGLPYEQYF
TGCAGTGCTAGACGTGGGGGGGGATTACCCTACGAGCAGTACTTC
>TRBD2|few|TRBJ2-1|TRBV6-1
CASSVLAGSSYNEQFF
TGTGCCAGCAGTGTCCTAGCGGGAAGCTCCTACAATGAGCAGTTCTTC
>TRBD1|NA|TRBJ2-3|TRBV28
CASSPTQGVVTDTQYF
TGTGCCAGCAGTCCCACTCAGGGGGTTGTCACAGATACGCAGTATTTT